The 16 T cell receptor beta chains below come from one sample, sequenced in a study of cytomegalovirus exposure and HLA in healthy donors. PCR was performed using 60 Vbeta and 13 Jbeta primers. Clones were read by immunoSEQ multiplex PCR, and TCRdb kept only the in-frame ones, dropping some. The sample gives 75,000 to 100,000 clones, approximately 80% of which show up once; around 15% is in the top ten. Material: PBMCs. The receptor source for this set is a man in his fifties or sixties in good health and CMV-seropositive.

V is TRBV5-4 and J is TRBJ2-3; TRBD1 matches at 7 bases. Germline assignment: CDR1 SGHNT and CDR2 YYREEE (reference sequence). The junction had 8 bases not matched to a gene; V was cut back by 9 bases and J by 4 bases. The CDR3 has 13 residues. The CDR3 nucleotides read TGTGCCACCATGGAAACAGGGGCAGATACGCAGTATTTT. Translation gives CATMETGADTQYF.

The chain employs TRBV28 and TRBJ2-3; maybe TRBD2 (5 bases). The V gene lost 9 bases and the J gene lost 5 bases, with 15 bases spanning the gap. This CDR3 is 13 amino acids long. The germline CDR1 and CDR2 sequences are MDHEN and SYDVKM. The CDR3 DNA reads TGTGCCAGTAAACTAGAGGTAATAGATACGCAGTATTTT. The encoded protein is CASKLEVIDTQYF.

In its sample, this clone was seen once. This chain connects TRBV6-1 to TRBJ1-6; D might be TRBD1 (5 bases). The germline gives CDR1 MNHNS, CDR2 SASEGT. The CDR3 totals 16 residues. The germline V and J ends were trimmed by 0 bases and 6 bases, with 12 bases remaining between them. The CDR3 loop is CASSEAQAGGNSPLHF. The DNA of the CDR3 is TGTGCCAGCAGTGAAGCACAGGCAGGCGGTAATTCACCCCTCCACTTT.

The chain carries TRBV7-3 and TRBJ2-1; 7 bases fit TRBD1. The trim removed 0 bases at V and 5 bases at J, leaving 10 bases unmatched. Germline CDR1 and CDR2: SGHTA and FQGTGA. This CDR3 comprises 17 residues. In DNA form, the CDR3 reads TGTGCCAGCAGCTTAACCGAGACAGGGACACTCCACAATGAGCAGTTCTTC. This codes for CASSLTETGTLHNEQFF.

The genes are TRBV2 and TRBJ2-1, with 8 bases identical to TRBD1. The CDR3 spans 15 residues. Germline CDR1 reads SNHLY; CDR2 reads FYNNEI. V dropped 1 base and J dropped 8; count of bases not matched to a gene: 7. The CDR3 DNA sequence: TGTGCCAGCAGTGAAGGGGACAGGCAGCATGATGAGCAGTTCTTC. It yields the protein CASSEGDRQHDEQFF.

V is TRBV28 and J is TRBJ2-5, with TRBD1 matching 8 bases. CDR3 size: 21 residues. Per germline, CDR1 MDHEN and CDR2 SYDVKM. V gave up 2 bases and J gave up 1 base; unmatched junction bases: 21. This CDR3 is CASSLLPPLDRVPKFQETQYF. The CDR3 bases are TGTGCCAGCAGTTTACTCCCTCCCTTGGACAGGGTGCCTAAATTCCAAGAGACCCAGTACTTC.

The count of this clone is one. Relative to the germline gene, one junction end is altered; a read error may explain this. V gene TRBV6-5 combines with J gene TRBJ2-7; possible D gene TRBD1, 6 bases. This CDR3 has 14 amino acids. Germline lookup yields CDR1 MNHEY and CDR2 SVGAGI. DNA of the CDR3: TGTACCAGCAGTTACGGGGACAACTCCTACGAGCAGTACTTC. Residues: CTSSYGDNSYEQYF.

The J gene is TRBJ2-7, the V gene TRBV5-1; a weak D match, TRBD2 (5 bases). Germline values: CDR1 SGHRS, CDR2 YFSETQ. The CDR3 has 14 amino acids. Trimming pared 1 base from V and 0 bases from J, leaving 8 bases between. This chain's CDR3 is CASSLRGNSYEQYF. DNA for the CDR3: TGCGCCAGCAGCTTGAGAGGGAACTCCTACGAGCAGTACTTC. The complete variable domain, with remaining parts taken from reference TRBV5-1 and TRBJ2-7, reads KAGVTQTPRYLIKTRGQQVTLSCSPISGHRSVSWYQQTPGQGLQFLFEYFSETQRNKGNFPGRFSGRQFSNSRSEMNVSTLELGDSALYLCASSLRGNSYEQYFGPGTRLTVT.

The V call is TRBV4-3, the J call TRBJ1-2; D is perhaps TRBD1 (6 bases). Germline V CDR1 and CDR2: LGHNA, YSLEER. This CDR3 region has 16 residues. V was cut by 0 bases and J by 8 bases, with 19 bases left in between. The CDR3 spells CASSQESGTSAWGYTF. The CDR3 DNA reads TGCGCCAGCAGCCAAGAGAGTGGGACATCGGCTTGGGGCTACACCTTC.

V and J are TRBV30 and TRBJ2-7; D gene uncertain. V was trimmed by 3 bases and J by 4 bases, leaving 13 bases between them. The germline V gene has CDR1 GTSNPN and CDR2 SVGIG (reference sequence). CDR3 length equals 13 residues. The CDR3 is CAWSLPPKYEQYF. CDR3 bases: TGTGCCTGGAGCCTCCCCCCTAAGTACGAGCAGTACTTC.

The chain joins TRBV7-3 to TRBJ1-1; D possibly corresponds to TRBD1 (5 bases). The CDR3 sequence is 14 residues long. V lost 5 bases and J 3 bases, leaving 13 bases between the germline ends. Germline V gene data show CDR1 as SGHTA and CDR2 as FQGTGA. The CDR3 DNA reads as TGTGCCAGCAGCCCCTCGGACAAGCACACTGAAGCTTTCTTT. Protein sequence: CASSPSDKHTEAFF. Full variable domain (outside the CDR3, taken from reference TRBV7-3 and TRBJ1-1): GAGVSQTPSNKVTEKGKYVELRCDPISGHTALYWYRQSLGQGPEFLIYFQGTGAADDSGLPNDRFFAVRPEGSVSTLKIQRTERGDSAVYLCASSPSDKHTEAFFGQGTRLTVV.

V gene TRBV6-1 combines with J gene TRBJ2-3, with 10 bases identical to TRBD1. V shed 6 bases and J 8 bases; nucleotides not matched to a gene: 8. The CDR3 contains 14 residues. Looked up from germline, CDR1 is MNHNS and CDR2 is SASEGT. CDR3 in DNA: TGTGCCAGCAGGCCGGGACAGGGGCTGGGTACGCAGTATTTT. This translates into CASRPGQGLGTQYF.

V usage is TRBV7-3 and J usage is TRBJ2-3; 8 bases map to TRBD2. The CDR3 contains 17 residues. J was trimmed by 0 bases and V by 1 base; bases with no gene match: 6. In germline, CDR1 is SGHTA, CDR2 FQGTGA. CDR3 sequence: CASSLMRGAGSTDTQYF. Here the CDR3 DNA reads TGTGCCAGCAGCTTAATGCGGGGGGCGGGTAGCACAGATACGCAGTATTTT.

The CDR3 loop is CASSLKVGQGSHEQYF. The CDR3 nucleotides are TGTGCCAGCAGTTTAAAGGTCGGACAGGGTAGCCACGAGCAGTACTTC. V usage is TRBV28 and J usage is TRBJ2-7, with 8 bases that match TRBD1. The CDR3 covers 16 residues. CDR1 and CDR2 from the germline V gene are MDHEN and SYDVKM. V was pared by 2 bases and J by 5 bases, with 11 bases of the junction left unmatched.

The rearrangement uses TRBV29-1 and TRBJ2-7; TRBD1 agrees at 7 bases. The CDR3 contains 14 residues. Looked up from germline, CDR1 is SQVTM and CDR2 is ANQGSEA. J was trimmed by 3 bases and V by 3 bases; bases with no gene match: 8. The CDR3 reads CSVDTGTVDYEQYF. The CDR3 DNA sequence: TGCAGCGTTGATACCGGGACAGTCGACTACGAGCAGTACTTC.

In this sample, this clone turned up a few times. This chain links TRBV25-1 with TRBJ2-3, with 8 bases that match TRBD2. CDR3 length: 15 amino acids. Germline V gives CDR1 MGHDK, CDR2 SYGVNS. Trimming removed 2 bases from V and 0 bases from J; junction bases left unmatched: 1. The chain's CDR3 is CASSEIAGSTDTQYF. CDR3 bases: TGTGCCAGCAGTGAAATAGCGGGGAGCACAGATACGCAGTATTTT.